This passage covers 23 T cell receptor beta chains from one sample sequenced in a study of blood T cells in healthy people across ages. The second PCR ran about 6 to 11 cycles with a sample-barcoded 5' primer and J-beta primers. Using its own MiXCR run on the 5' RACE reads, TCRdb lists one record per CDR3 protein. The sample carries fewer than 800,000 distinct CDR3 sequences, about 34% recorded once. The source material was blood. These receptors came from a woman of 80 years or more in good health.

The rearrangement links TRBV7-9 to TRBJ1-2; TRBD1 aligns across 9 bases. Germline CDR1 is SEHNR and CDR2 is FQNEAQ (reference sequence). CDR3 length: 14 amino acids. V lost 1 base, J lost 7 bases, and 4 bases stayed unmatched. In DNA, the CDR3 is TGTGCCAGCAGCTTAGAAGGGGACAGGGCTGGCTACACCTTC. This encodes CASSLEGDRAGYTF.

This clonotype was counted at least ten times. The chain uses TRBV29-1 and TRBJ1-4; D uncertain. Trimming pared 1 base from V and 0 bases from J, leaving 15 bases between. Germline-derived CDR1 and CDR2 are SQVTM and ANQGSEA. The CDR3 sequence is 17 residues long. The CDR3 loop reads CSVEGRTGRPTNEKLFF. As DNA, the CDR3 is TGCAGCGTTGAAGGACGCACGGGGAGGCCAACTAATGAAAAACTGTTTTTT.

At least ten counts were recorded for this clonotype. The V and J genes are TRBV4-2 and TRBJ1-1, with a weak D call TRBD1 (5 bases). Germline lookup yields CDR1 LGHNA and CDR2 YNFKEQ. The CDR3 sequence is 16 residues long. V lost 4 bases to trimming and J lost 4 bases, with 19 bases between them. The CDR3 coding sequence is TGTGCCAGCAGCCGAGAGTTAGCGGGACTGAGCACTGAAGCTTTCTTT. Translation gives CASSRELAGLSTEAFF.

At least ten counts were recorded for this clonotype. The chain joins TRBV7-2 to TRBJ1-2; 7 bases map to TRBD1. J was trimmed by 8 bases and V by 5 bases; bases with no gene match: 14. The germline V gene encodes CDR1 SGHTA and CDR2 FQGNSA. The CDR3 loop spans 15 amino acids. The CDR3 bases are TGTGCCAGCAGCCCCATAGTTGAGGGGGCGGGCGGCTACACCTTC. Translated, it gives CASSPIVEGAGGYTF.

This clonotype was observed many times. The genes are TRBV4-3 and TRBJ1-2, with a weak D call TRBD1 (6 bases). The ends were cut back, 0 bases at V and 8 bases at J, with 13 bases in the middle. The CDR3 is made up of 14 amino acids. CDR1 and CDR2 (germline): LGHNA, YSLEER. CDR3 nucleotide sequence: TGCGCCAGCAGCCAAGAGTTGACAGGCAGAGGCTACACCTTC. It codes for CASSQELTGRGYTF.

The V call is TRBV18, the J call TRBJ1-3, with no clear D. The CDR3 length is 14 residues. V was clipped by 8 bases and J by 0 bases, with 11 bases between them. From germline, CDR1 is KGHSH and CDR2 LQKENI. The CDR3 spells CASSPPGSGNTIYF. The CDR3 DNA reads TGTGCCAGCAGTCCCCCGGGCTCTGGAAACACCATATATTTT.

This clonotype was found many times. The chain combines TRBV5-4 with TRBJ2-1, with D unresolved. This CDR3 is built from 14 residues. Germline assignment: CDR1 SGHNT and CDR2 YYREEE (reference sequence). The ends were cut back, 3 bases at V and 6 bases at J, with 13 bases in the middle. The chain's CDR3 is CASSSDWSPNEQFF. The CDR3, as DNA: TGTGCCAGCAGCTCCGACTGGTCCCCCAATGAGCAGTTCTTC. Variable domain in full (rest from reference TRBV5-4 and TRBJ2-1): ETGVTQSPTHLIKTRGQQVTLRCSSQSGHNTVSWYQQALGQGPQFIFQYYREEENGRGNFPPRFSGLQFPNYSSELNVNALELDDSALYLCASSSDWSPNEQFFGPGTRLTVL.

This clonotype was recorded a few times. This sequence joins TRBV9 and TRBJ1-5; no firm D call. Trimming left V 6 bases short and J 3 bases short, with 13 bases between. Germline CDR1 reads SGDLS; CDR2 reads YYNGEE. The CDR3 sequence is 14 residues long. Written as DNA, the CDR3 is TGTGCCAGCAACTTAGGGATGCCCAATCAGCCCCAGCATTTT. Translation: CASNLGMPNQPQHF.

This clonotype occurred many times. V usage is TRBV5-1 and J usage is TRBJ2-7; D might be TRBD1 (6 bases). Trimming shortened V by 4 bases and J by 0 bases, and 11 bases separated the two germline ends. The CDR3 spans 14 residues. Looked up from germline, CDR1 is SGHRS and CDR2 is YFSETQ. The CDR3 DNA reads TGCGCCAGCAGCCCGCAGACAGGCTCCTACGAGCAGTACTTC. It codes for CASSPQTGSYEQYF.

Many counts were recorded for this clonotype. The CDR3 DNA reads TGTGCCAGCAGCTTGGCATCCCTGGGCTCTTACGAGCAGTACTTC. It specifies CASSLASLGSYEQYF. The gene calls are TRBV5-4 and TRBJ2-7; D call uncertain. V lost 0 bases to trimming and J lost 4 bases, with 14 bases between them. Per germline, CDR1 SGHNT and CDR2 YYREEE (reference sequence). The CDR3 loop spans 15 amino acids. Drawing the rest from reference TRBV5-4 and TRBJ2-7, the complete variable domain is ETGVTQSPTHLIKTRGQQVTLRCSSQSGHNTVSWYQQALGQGPQFIFQYYREEENGRGNFPPRFSGLQFPNYSSELNVNALELDDSALYLCASSLASLGSYEQYFGPGTRLTVT.

Notes on this clonotype: A much bigger clone sits one base away, suggesting this may be a read error. This rearrangement joins TRBV2 to TRBJ2-7; 13 bases match TRBD2. V lost 8 bases and J lost 4; bases outside the gene matches: 11. This CDR3 contains 16 residues. Germline V gene lookup returns CDR1 SNHLY and CDR2 FYNNEI. CDR3 residues: CASGRPGLAGKYEQYF. CDR3 DNA: TGTGCCAGCGGCCGTCCGGGACTAGCGGGAAAATACGAGCAGTACTTC.

V is TRBV7-6 and J is TRBJ2-1; 11 nucleotides align to TRBD1. The CDR3 totals 19 residues. The germline CDR1 and CDR2 sequences are SGHVS and FNYEAQ. V was pared by 1 base and J by 10 bases, with 18 bases of the junction left unmatched. The CDR3, as DNA: TGTGCCAGCAGCTTAGTGGGGTATGGAGGACAGGGGGCCGCTGAGGAGCAGTTCTTC. It codes for CASSLVGYGGQGAAEEQFF.

On this clonotype: This clone may be a read error of a much larger clone one base away. This rearrangement joins TRBV20-1 to TRBJ2-1; the match to TRBD1 covers 7 bases. Looked up from germline, CDR1 is DFQATT and CDR2 is SNEGSKA (reference sequence). CDR3 size: 12 residues. The CDR3 DNA is TGCAGGGCTAGGGGGCCTGCCGATGAGCAGTTCTTC. Translation: CRARGPADEQFF.

This clonotype appeared many times. The chain combines TRBV7-3 with TRBJ2-3; D may be TRBD2 (5 bases). Germline CDR1 reads SGHTA; CDR2 reads FQGTGA. The CDR3 has 16 residues. V dropped 1 base and J dropped 4 bases, with 15 bases sitting between them. The CDR3 nucleotides read TGTGCCAGCAGCTTAATCGCTCTCGGAGGTGCAGATACGCAGTATTTT. Its protein product is CASSLIALGGADTQYF.

In regard to this clonotype: This may be a read error: a much more frequent sequence differs by one nucleotide. The rearrangement uses TRBV20-1 and TRBJ2-7, with 9 bases aligning to TRBD1. Trimming cost V 2 bases and J 5 bases; bases outside gene matches: 13. Germline values: CDR1 DFQATT, CDR2 SNEGSKA (reference sequence). The CDR3 has 16 amino acids. The CDR3, as DNA: TGCAGTGCTAGACCTAATCTCGGGACAGGGTGTCACGAGCAGTACTTC. It specifies CSARPNLGTGCHEQYF.

This clonotype was seen ten or more times. The chain employs TRBV20-1 and TRBJ2-7; the D is unclear. The CDR3 consists of 13 residues. Germline CDR1 reads DFQATT; CDR2 reads SNEGSKA (reference sequence). With 2 bases removed from V and 4 bases from J, the gap between germline ends came to 12 bases. In nucleotides, the CDR3 is TGCAGTGCTAGACACGGTTCGTCTTACGAGCAGTACTTC. It is translated as CSARHGSSYEQYF.

This clonotype was counted a few times. The chain has TRBV6-2 or TRBV6-3 and TRBJ1-6; 9 positions match TRBD1. The CDR3 length is 15 residues. Germline V gives CDR1 MNHEY, CDR2 SVGEGT. V lost 2 bases and J lost 5; bases outside the gene matches: 1. The CDR3 bases are TGTGCCAGCAGTTACCGGACAGGGGATAATTCACCCCTCCACTTT. Residues: CASSYRTGDNSPLHF.

This clonotype was recorded once. This may be a read error, as it is one base from a much larger clone. V usage is TRBV12-3 or TRBV12-4 and J usage is TRBJ2-4, with D possibly being TRBD1 (5 bases). Trimming pared 3 bases from V and 0 bases from J, leaving 9 bases between. This CDR3 spans 15 amino acids. CDR3 residues: CASSLRTIAKNIQYF. CDR3 bases: TGTGCCAGCAGTTTGAGGACAATAGCCAAAAACATTCAGTACTTC.

V gene TRBV30 combines with J gene TRBJ1-1; no definite D call. The germline V and J ends were trimmed by 8 bases and 0 bases, with 7 bases remaining between them. This CDR3 is built from 11 residues. Germline V gives CDR1 GTSNPN, CDR2 SVGIG (reference sequence). CDR3 loop: CARQMNTEAFF. The CDR3, as DNA: TGTGCCCGGCAGATGAACACTGAAGCTTTCTTT.

In the case of this clonotype: Given a much more abundant clone one base away, this may be a read error. Given the absence of the conserved phenylalanine or tryptophan at the CDR3 end, a read error is likely. The V gene is TRBV7-2, the J gene TRBJ1-5; TRBD1 aligns across 9 bases. This CDR3 contains 15 residues. The J segment lost 3 bases and the V segment lost 3 bases, leaving 3 bases of the junction unmatched. Germline lookup yields CDR1 SGHTA and CDR2 FQGNSA. The CDR3 is CASSLGQGPNQPQHV. CDR3 nucleotides: TGTGCCAGCAGCTTGGGACAGGGCCCCAATCAGCCCCAGCATGTT.

The table lists this clonotype with a few counts. The chain joins TRBV4-3 to TRBJ2-1; a possible D gene is TRBD2 (6 bases). Trimming removed 0 bases from V and 9 bases from J, with 15 bases in between. The CDR3 sequence is 15 residues long. CDR1 LGHNA and CDR2 YSLEER come from the germline V gene. The CDR3 spells CASSQDGGLAGEQFF. The CDR3 coding sequence is TGCGCCAGCAGCCAAGATGGAGGGCTAGCAGGTGAGCAGTTCTTC.

The V call is TRBV7-9, the J call TRBJ1-1, with D possibly TRBD1 on 6 matching bases. The CDR3 runs to 14 residues. V lost 3 bases and J lost 7, with 15 bases in between. Germline V lookup: CDR1 SEHNR, CDR2 FQNEAQ (reference sequence). The CDR3 region is CASSLGAQDLEAFF. The CDR3 coding sequence is TGTGCCAGCAGCTTGGGGGCGCAGGACCTTGAAGCTTTCTTT. Full variable domain (missing parts from reference TRBV7-9 and TRBJ1-1): DTGVSQNPRHKITKRGQNVTFRCDPISEHNRLYWYRQTLGQGPEFLTYFQNEAQLEKSRLLSDRFSAERPKGSFSTLEIQRTEQGDSAMYLCASSLGAQDLEAFFGQGTRLTVV.

The chain couples TRBV5-1 to TRBJ1-2, with a possible D match to TRBD1 (5 bases). V lost 3 bases and J 4 bases, leaving 10 bases between the germline ends. CDR1 and CDR2 (germline): SGHRS, YFSETQ. The CDR3 contains 13 residues. The CDR3 sequence: CASSSDSSYGYTF. In DNA form, the CDR3 reads TGCGCCAGCAGCTCAGACAGCAGCTATGGCTACACCTTC.